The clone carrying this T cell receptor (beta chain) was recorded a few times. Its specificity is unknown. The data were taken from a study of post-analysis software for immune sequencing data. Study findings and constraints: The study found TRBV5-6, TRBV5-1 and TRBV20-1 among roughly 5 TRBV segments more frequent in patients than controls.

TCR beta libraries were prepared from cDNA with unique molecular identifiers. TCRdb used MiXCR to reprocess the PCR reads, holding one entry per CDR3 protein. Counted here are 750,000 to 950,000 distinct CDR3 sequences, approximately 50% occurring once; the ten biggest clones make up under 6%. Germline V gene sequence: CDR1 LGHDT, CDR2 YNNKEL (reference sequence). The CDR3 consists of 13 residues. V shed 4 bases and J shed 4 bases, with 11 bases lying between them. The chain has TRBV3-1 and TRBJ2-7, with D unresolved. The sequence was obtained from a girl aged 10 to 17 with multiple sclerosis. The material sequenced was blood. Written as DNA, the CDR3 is TGTGCCAGCAGCCCGCGCGCCGTTTACGAGCAGTACTTC. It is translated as CASSPRAVYEQYF.